Listed below are T cell receptor beta chains from one sample, sequenced in a study of cytomegalovirus exposure and HLA in healthy donors. Here immunoSEQ multiplex PCR was the method, and the copy in TCRdb shows in-frame clones only, minus some. The data hold about 150,000 clones, with around 79% observed a single time. Sequencing was carried out using PBMCs. All receptors derive from a man aged 18-30 years in good health and CMV-seronegative. CDR3s include the opening cysteine and the closing phenylalanine or tryptophan. A D gene is named only where the DNA matches it firmly. Size values are once, few and many counts, or a class for expanded clones, and some rows have none.

j_gene | d_gene | abundance | v_gene | CDR3aa | CDR3nt
TRBJ2-5 | TRBD2 | - | TRBV11-2 | CASTPSSLAGGETQYF | TGTGCCAGCACCCCAAGCTCGCTAGCGGGGGGAGAGACCCAGTACTTC
TRBJ2-7 | TRBD1 | - | TRBV5-6 | CASSSLDRAYEQYF | TGTGCCAGCAGCTCACTGGACAGGGCCTACGAGCAGTACTTC
TRBJ2-1 | TRBD2 | once | TRBV6-4 | CASSSLPSGGAEQFF | TGTGCCAGCAGTTCGCTGCCTAGCGGGGGGGCTGAGCAGTTCTTC
TRBJ2-3 | TRBD2 | - | TRBV5-6 | CASSLRALAGGTDTQYF | TGTGCCAGCAGCCTAAGGGCACTAGCGGGAGGCACAGATACGCAGTATTTT
TRBJ1-1 | TRBD1 | - | TRBV7-9 | CASSPRTGNTEAFF | TGTGCCAGCAGCCCACGGACAGGGAACACTGAAGCTTTCTTT
TRBJ2-1 | TRBD1 | - | TRBV27 | CASLSQDRGIGEQFF | TGTGCCAGCTTGAGTCAGGACAGGGGGATAGGTGAGCAGTTCTTC
TRBJ1-4 | - | - | TRBV5-1 | CASSPGPNEKLFF | TGCGCCAGCAGCCCTGGGCCTAATGAAAAACTGTTTTTT
TRBJ2-7 | TRBD1 | - | TRBV6-6 | CASTQTGDLSYEQYF | TGTGCCAGCACCCAGACAGGGGACCTCTCCTACGAGCAGTACTTC
TRBJ1-6 | - | few | TRBV7-2 | CASSSQGYNSPLHF | TGTGCCAGCAGCTCCCAGGGTTATAATTCACCCCTCCACTTT
TRBJ2-3 | TRBD2 | - | TRBV27 | CASIDGTSMADTQYF | TGTGCCAGCATCGACGGGACTAGTATGGCAGATACGCAGTATTTT
TRBJ1-2 | TRBD1 | - | TRBV9 | CASSVDRGQGGIYGYTF | TGTGCCAGCAGCGTAGATCGTGGACAGGGTGGGATCTATGGCTACACCTTC
TRBJ2-2 | - | once | TRBV11-2 | CASSLVPGGELFF | TGTGCCAGCAGCTTAGTTCCGGGCGGGGAGCTGTTTTTT
TRBJ2-1 | TRBD2 | - | TRBV5-1 | CASSSSGGAPYNEQFF | TGCGCCAGCAGTTCTAGCGGGGGGGCGCCCTACAATGAGCAGTTCTTC
TRBJ2-3 | - | once | TRBV5-8 | CASSLGDSNTDTQYF | TGTGCCAGCAGCTTAGGAGACAGTAACACAGATACGCAGTATTTT
TRBJ1-2 | TRBD1 | - | TRBV15 | CATSRDPTGGGYTF | TGTGCCACCAGCAGAGATCCGACAGGGGGCGGCTACACCTTC
TRBJ1-1 | TRBD1 | - | TRBV19 | CASSPGDSNTEAFF | TGTGCCAGTAGTCCGGGGGACAGCAACACTGAAGCTTTCTTT
TRBJ1-5 | - | - | TRBV6-5 | CASSNTGLSNQPQHF | TGTGCCAGCAGTAACACAGGGTTGAGCAATCAGCCCCAGCATTTT
TRBJ1-2 | - | - | TRBV20-1 | CSAPGDYGYTF | TGCAGTGCTCCCGGGGACTATGGCTACACCTTC
TRBJ1-1 | - | - | TRBV7-3 | CASSDRGGDVTEAFF | TGTGCCAGCAGCGACCGGGGGGGGGATGTCACTGAAGCTTTCTTT
TRBJ2-3 | - | few | TRBV19 | CATSPTGPPDTQYF | TGTGCCACCTCCCCGACAGGCCCCCCAGATACGCAGTATTTT
TRBJ1-4 | - | - | TRBV2 | CASSKQGVREKLFF | TGTGCCAGCAGTAAACAGGGAGTTAGGGAAAAACTGTTTTTT
TRBJ2-3 | - | once | TRBV11-3 | CASSFPGTDTQYF | TGTGCCAGCAGCTTCCCGGGGACAGATACGCAGTATTTT
TRBJ1-4 | TRBD1 | - | TRBV6-1 | CASHDRWQGGEKLFF | TGTGCCAGCCACGATCGTTGGCAGGGGGGTGAAAAACTGTTTTTT
TRBJ2-7 | TRBD2 | - | TRBV4-1 | CASSQEMGLAGGFRHEQYF | TGCGCCAGCAGCCAAGAAATGGGACTAGCGGGGGGGTTTCGGCACGAGCAGTACTTC
TRBJ1-1 | TRBD1 | few | TRBV5-1 | CASSLGQGPNVGGNTEAFF | TGCGCCAGCAGCTTAGGACAGGGTCCTAATGTGGGGGGGAACACTGAAGCTTTCTTT
TRBJ1-3 | - | - | TRBV30 | CAGTGASGNTIYF | TGTGCCGGTACAGGAGCCTCTGGAAACACCATATATTTT
TRBJ2-7 | TRBD2 | - | TRBV5-1 | CASGSGGPPYEQYF | TGCGCCAGCGGAAGCGGGGGCCCTCCTTACGAGCAGTACTTC
TRBJ2-1 | - | - | TRBV7-2 | CASSLGFVYGPNEQFF | TGTGCCAGCAGCTTAGGGTTTGTGTATGGCCCCAATGAGCAGTTCTTC
TRBJ2-1 | TRBD2 | - | TRBV7-9 | CASSLGGTSSSAEQFF | TGTGCCAGCAGCTTAGGGGGGACTAGCAGTTCCGCTGAGCAGTTCTTC
TRBJ2-5 | TRBD2 | once | TRBV11-1 | CASSLVGLAGDRETQYF | TGTGCCAGCAGCTTAGTTGGACTAGCGGGGGACCGGGAGACCCAGTACTTC
TRBJ2-6 | - | - | TRBV5-1 | CASSLTRLEANVLTF | TGCGCCAGCAGCTTGACCCGGTTAGAGGCCAACGTCCTGACTTTC
TRBJ1-1 | - | - | TRBV9 | CASSPSGGRNTEAFF | TGTGCCAGCAGCCCCAGCGGGGGCCGGAACACTGAAGCTTTCTTT
TRBJ1-1 | - | - | TRBV5-1 | CASAETGLNTEAFF | TGCGCCAGCGCCGAGACAGGCCTTAACACTGAAGCTTTCTTT
TRBJ2-1 | - | - | TRBV6-1 | CASSEAMGRPYNEQFF | TGTGCCAGCAGTGAAGCGATGGGGCGTCCCTACAATGAGCAGTTCTTC
TRBJ2-5 | TRBD2 | once | TRBV5-5 | CASSLGGRGGRETQYF | TGTGCCAGCAGCCTCGGGGGGCGGGGGGGAAGAGAGACCCAGTACTTC
TRBJ2-5 | - | - | TRBV7-2 | CASGGSLETQYF | TGTGCCAGCGGGGGCAGCTTAGAGACCCAGTACTTC
TRBJ1-1 | TRBD1 | - | TRBV11-2 | CASSPGQGEAFF | TGTGCCAGCAGCCCAGGACAGGGGGAAGCTTTCTTT
TRBJ1-2 | TRBD1 | - | TRBV5-1 | CASSSGQGAGGYTF | TGCGCCAGCAGCTCGGGACAGGGGGCCGGCGGCTACACCTTC
TRBJ2-7 | - | - | TRBV15 | CATSRDMMGGRHEQYF | TGTGCCACCAGCAGAGATATGATGGGAGGTAGGCACGAGCAGTACTTC
TRBJ2-5 | - | few | TRBV11-1 | CASSLDSWQPGSSRETQYF | TGTGCCAGCAGCTTAGACTCTTGGCAGCCCGGGTCGTCTCGAGAGACCCAGTACTTC
TRBJ1-2 | - | - | TRBV2 | CASTQGLYGYTF | TGTGCCAGCACCCAGGGGTTATATGGCTACACCTTC
TRBJ2-6 | TRBD1 | - | TRBV7-9 | CASSFPGQGTSSGANVLTF | TGTGCCAGCAGCTTCCCGGGACAGGGGACCTCCTCTGGGGCCAACGTCCTGACTTTC
TRBJ2-3 | - | - | TRBV11-1 | CASSLGGTADTQYF | TGTGCCAGCAGCTTGGGGGGTACTGCAGATACGCAGTATTTT
TRBJ2-3 | TRBD2 | - | TRBV11-2 | CASSLVIAGALDTQYF | TGTGCCAGCAGCTTAGTGATAGCGGGGGCTTTAGATACGCAGTATTTT
TRBJ2-5 | - | - | TRBV7-2 | CASSLVRAPQETQYF | TGTGCCAGCAGCTTAGTCCGAGCTCCACAAGAGACCCAGTACTTC